Listed here are 5 T cell receptor beta chains from one sample, sequenced in a study of response to subunit inactivated influenza vaccine. TCRdb redid the calling of the RT-PCR reads with MiXCR, one entry per CDR3 protein. The sample contains 540,000 or so distinct CDR3 sequences, around 13% of which appear only once. The input for sequencing was PBMCs from blood, taken roughly 6 weeks after vaccination. These TCRs come from a man aged 50-60 years who received an inactivated influenza vaccine.

The chain employs TRBV29-1 and TRBJ2-3; D may be TRBD2 (7 bases). The CDR3 consists of 13 residues. Trimming cost V 7 bases and J 4 bases, with 15 bases left between them. Germline V gene sequence: CDR1 SQVTM, CDR2 ANQGSEA. The CDR3 is CSDGRGGPDTQYF. CDR3 in DNA: TGCAGCGATGGGAGGGGGGGCCCAGATACGCAGTATTTT.

The chain has TRBV5-1 and TRBJ2-2, with TRBD1 matching over 7 bases. Germline V CDR1 and CDR2: SGHRS, YFSETQ. The CDR3 totals 16 residues. V lost 5 bases, J lost 4 bases, and 11 bases stayed unmatched. The CDR3 sequence is CASRNIGAGGTGELFF. The CDR3 region has the DNA TGCGCCAGCAGAAATATTGGGGCAGGGGGCACCGGGGAGCTGTTTTTT.

This clonotype was picked up many times. The V gene is TRBV12-3 or TRBV12-4, the J gene TRBJ2-3; 14 nucleotides align to TRBD2. The CDR3 length is 15 residues. J gave up 5 bases and V 6 bases, and 4 bases lay outside the gene matches. CDR3 bases: TGTGCCAGCAGGCGGACTAGCGGGAGGCTAGATACGCAGTATTTT. Translation: CASRRTSGRLDTQYF.

This clonotype was seen at least ten times. This chain links TRBV12-3 or TRBV12-4 with TRBJ2-3, with D hard to call. CDR3 length: 12 amino acids. The V end was cut by 6 bases, the J end by 1 base, with 5 bases between. The CDR3 region is CASRQGTDTQYF. The CDR3 bases are TGTGCCAGCAGGCAAGGCACAGATACGCAGTATTTT.

Only a few counts were recorded for this clonotype. The chain recombines TRBV9 with TRBJ2-1; no clear D gene. The CDR3 is made up of 12 amino acids. Germline values: CDR1 SGDLS, CDR2 YYNGEE. Deletions cut 1 base from V and 3 bases from J, with 2 bases between. The CDR3 DNA is TGTGCCAGCAGCGTATACTACAATGAGCAGTTCTTC. Amino acid sequence: CASSVYYNEQFF.